The 12 T cell receptor beta chains below come from one sample, sequenced in a study of immune cell composition in non-small cell lung cancer. The normal lung sample lay at least 3 cm, and maximally far, from the tumour. The method was immunoSEQ multiplex PCR; TCRdb's version includes in-frame clones alone and lacks a portion of them. This table holds more than 15,000 clones, around four fifths found once. The sample was also reused in another study, on CD4 T cells in lung cancer.

Material for sequencing was non-adjacent lung tissue. The receptors shown here come from a human donor with non-small cell lung cancer.

The chain uses TRBV4-3 and TRBJ2-3; D is possibly TRBD1 or TRBD2 (5 bases each). Germline V gene lookup returns CDR1 LGHNA and CDR2 YSLEER. CDR3 length equals 17 residues. Trimming removed 0 bases at V and 2 bases at J, with 15 bases between. The CDR3 spells CASSQDYGDEYTDTQYF. The CDR3, as DNA: TGCGCCAGCAGCCAAGATTATGGGGACGAATACACAGATACGCAGTATTTT.

The chain recombines TRBV11-3 with TRBJ1-2; 11 positions agree with TRBD1. Germline trimming cut 1 base from V and 4 bases from J; bases unmatched to any gene: 2. The CDR3 consists of 15 residues. Germline-derived CDR1 and CDR2 are SGHNT and YENEEA. The CDR3 reads CASSLGTGGLYGYTF. As DNA, the CDR3 is TGTGCCAGCAGCTTAGGGACAGGGGGCCTCTATGGCTACACCTTC.

This chain joins TRBV7-2 and TRBJ2-1, with 10 bases identical to TRBD2. The CDR3 is made up of 15 amino acids. V was clipped by 1 base and J by 7 bases; unmatched bases: 4. CDR1 is SGHTA, CDR2 FQGNSA, per germline. CDR3 in amino acids: CASSLVSGGGNEQFF. The CDR3 DNA reads as TGTGCCAGCAGCTTAGTAAGCGGGGGGGGAAATGAGCAGTTCTTC.

The chain combines TRBV21-1 with TRBJ1-2. TRBV21-1 is termed a pseudogene. This CDR3 comprises 14 residues. In nucleotides, the CDR3 is TGTGCCAGCAGCAAGACGGGAGGTAACTATGGCTACACCTTC. It yields the protein CASSKTGGNYGYTF.

The chain links TRBV27 to TRBJ2-1; 7 bases map to TRBD2. The V segment lost 1 base and the J segment 8 bases; nucleotides outside the gene matches: 5. The CDR3 loop spans 14 amino acids. Germline CDR1 reads MNHEY; CDR2 reads SMNVEV (reference sequence). CDR3 loop: CASSLLGRGHEQFF. The CDR3 coding sequence is TGTGCCAGCAGTTTATTGGGGAGGGGCCATGAGCAGTTCTTC.

The chain joins TRBV19 to TRBJ1-2, with TRBD1 matching over 7 bases. V shed 8 bases and J 3 bases; nucleotides not matched to a gene: 9. Germline V lookup: CDR1 LNHDA, CDR2 SQIVND (reference sequence). CDR3 length: 14 amino acids. CDR3 nucleotides: TGTGCCAGTCGATGGACAGGCGTCTACTATGGCTACACCTTC. It codes for CASRWTGVYYGYTF.

This clone was observed a few times. The V and J genes are TRBV4-1 and TRBJ2-1; 7 bases agree with TRBD1. The length of the CDR3 is 15 residues. V shed 4 bases, J shed 0 bases, and the junction held 3 bases outside the gene matches. Germline values: CDR1 MGHRA, CDR2 YSYEKL. Written as DNA, the CDR3 is TGCGCCAGCAGCCCGACAGGGAGCTCCTACAATGAGCAGTTCTTC. Its translation: CASSPTGSSYNEQFF.

This chain joins TRBV7-2 and TRBJ2-3; 12 positions match TRBD2. The junction had 7 bases not matched to a gene; V was cut back by 3 bases and J by 3 bases. The CDR3 is made up of 17 amino acids. Germline values: CDR1 SGHTA, CDR2 FQGNSA. CDR3 region: CASSFWTSGALTDTQYF. CDR3 nucleotide sequence: TGTGCCAGCAGCTTTTGGACTAGCGGGGCGTTAACAGATACGCAGTATTTT.

CDR3 nucleotide sequence: TGTGCCAGCAGTTTAAGCGGGACGTATAATTCACCCCTCCACTTT. Translation: CASSLSGTYNSPLHF. The chain combines TRBV27 with TRBJ1-6; a weak D match, TRBD1 (5 bases). Trimming removed 2 bases from V and 4 bases from J, with 9 bases in between. CDR1 and CDR2 from the germline V gene are MNHEY and SMNVEV (reference sequence). There are 15 residues in the CDR3.

This clone was seen a handful of times. V gene TRBV7-9 combines with J gene TRBJ1-6, with D unclear. The CDR3 is 15 amino acids. Germline CDR1 and CDR2: SEHNR and FQNEAQ (reference sequence). Trimming took 3 bases from V and 2 from J, leaving 8 bases between them. The CDR3 here is CASSFSYTYNSPLHF. CDR3 DNA sequence: TGTGCCAGCAGCTTCTCATACACCTATAATTCACCCCTCCACTTT.

The chain couples TRBV5-4 to TRBJ1-3; unclear D gene. The CDR3 is 16 residues long. The V end lost 2 bases, the J end lost 2 bases, and 14 bases lay between the germline ends. Germline V gene lookup returns CDR1 SGHNT and CDR2 YYREEE (reference sequence). The CDR3 coding sequence is TGTGCCAGCAGCTTAATATCCATCGGGGCTGGAAACACCATATATTTT. Translation gives CASSLISIGAGNTIYF.

This chain connects TRBV18 to TRBJ2-7, with a weak D call TRBD2 (6 bases). Germline CDR1 is KGHSH and CDR2 is LQKENI. The CDR3 spans 14 residues. Trimming shortened V by 2 bases and J by 5 bases, and 13 bases separated the two germline ends. The CDR3 DNA is TGTGCCAGCTCACCAGGAGGGGTAAGGAACGAGCAGTACTTC. Its protein is CASSPGGVRNEQYF.